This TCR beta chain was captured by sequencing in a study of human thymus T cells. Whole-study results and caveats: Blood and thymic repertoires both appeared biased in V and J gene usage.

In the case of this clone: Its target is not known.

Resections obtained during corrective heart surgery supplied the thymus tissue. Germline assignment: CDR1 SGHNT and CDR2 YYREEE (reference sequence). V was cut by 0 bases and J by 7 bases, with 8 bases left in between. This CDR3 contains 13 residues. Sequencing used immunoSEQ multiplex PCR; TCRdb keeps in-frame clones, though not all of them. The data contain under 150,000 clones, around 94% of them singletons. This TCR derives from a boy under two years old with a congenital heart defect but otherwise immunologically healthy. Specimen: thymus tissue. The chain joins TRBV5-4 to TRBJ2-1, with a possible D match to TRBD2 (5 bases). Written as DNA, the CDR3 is TGTGCCAGCAGCTTGGGGTGGGAGAATGAGCAGTTCTTC. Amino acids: CASSLGWENEQFF.